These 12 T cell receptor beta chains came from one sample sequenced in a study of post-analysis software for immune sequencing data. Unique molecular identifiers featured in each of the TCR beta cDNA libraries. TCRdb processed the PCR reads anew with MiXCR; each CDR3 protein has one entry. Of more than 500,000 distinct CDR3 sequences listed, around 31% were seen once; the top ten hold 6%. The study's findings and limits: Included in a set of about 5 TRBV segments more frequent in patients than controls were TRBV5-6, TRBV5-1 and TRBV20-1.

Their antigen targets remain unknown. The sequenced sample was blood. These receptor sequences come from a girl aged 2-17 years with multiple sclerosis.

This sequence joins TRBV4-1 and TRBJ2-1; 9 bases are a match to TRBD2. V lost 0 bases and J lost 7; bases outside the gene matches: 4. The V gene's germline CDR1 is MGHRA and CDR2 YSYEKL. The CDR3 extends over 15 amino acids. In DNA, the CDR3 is TGCGCCAGCAGCCAAGATAGCGGGGGTTGGAATGAGCAGTTCTTC. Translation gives CASSQDSGGWNEQFF.

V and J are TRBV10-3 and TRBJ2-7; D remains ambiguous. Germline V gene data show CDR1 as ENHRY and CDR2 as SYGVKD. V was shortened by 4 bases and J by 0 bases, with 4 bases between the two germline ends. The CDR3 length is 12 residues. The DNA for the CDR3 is TGTGCCATCAGTGCCCCCTCCTACGAGCAGTACTTC. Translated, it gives CAISAPSYEQYF.

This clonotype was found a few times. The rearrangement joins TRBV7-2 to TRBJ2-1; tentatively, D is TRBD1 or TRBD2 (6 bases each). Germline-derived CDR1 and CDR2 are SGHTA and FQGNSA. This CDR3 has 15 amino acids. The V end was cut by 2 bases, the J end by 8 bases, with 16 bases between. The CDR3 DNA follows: TGTGCCAGCAGCTTATTAGGGGGGCCGGCTGATGAGCAGTTCTTC. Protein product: CASSLLGGPADEQFF.

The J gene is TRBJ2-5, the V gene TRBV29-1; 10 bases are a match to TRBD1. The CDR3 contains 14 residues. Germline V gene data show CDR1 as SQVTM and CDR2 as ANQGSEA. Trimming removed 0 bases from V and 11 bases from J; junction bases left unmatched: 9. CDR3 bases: TGCAGCGTTGAAGAGTCCCGGGACAGGGGTAGGCAGTACTTC. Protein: CSVEESRDRGRQYF.

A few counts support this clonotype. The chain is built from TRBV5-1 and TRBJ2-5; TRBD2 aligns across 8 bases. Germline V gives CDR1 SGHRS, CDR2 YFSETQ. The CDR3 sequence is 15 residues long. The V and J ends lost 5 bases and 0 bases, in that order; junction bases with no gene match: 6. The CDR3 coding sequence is TGCGCCAGCAGATACCGCGGGGGGTACCAAGAGACCCAGTACTTC. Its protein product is CASRYRGGYQETQYF.

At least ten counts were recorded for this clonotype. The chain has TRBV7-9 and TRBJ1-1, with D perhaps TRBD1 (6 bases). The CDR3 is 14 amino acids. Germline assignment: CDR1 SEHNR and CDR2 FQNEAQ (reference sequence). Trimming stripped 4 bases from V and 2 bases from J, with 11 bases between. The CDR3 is CASSSGGGNTEAFF. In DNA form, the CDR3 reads TGTGCCAGCAGCTCGGGAGGGGGAAACACTGAAGCTTTCTTT.

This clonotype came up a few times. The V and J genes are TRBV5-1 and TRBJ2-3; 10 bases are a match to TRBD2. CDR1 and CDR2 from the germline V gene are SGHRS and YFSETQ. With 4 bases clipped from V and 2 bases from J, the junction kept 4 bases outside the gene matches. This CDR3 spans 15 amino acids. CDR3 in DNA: TGCGCCAGCAGCCCGGGACTAGCGAACACAGATACGCAGTATTTT. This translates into CASSPGLANTDTQYF.

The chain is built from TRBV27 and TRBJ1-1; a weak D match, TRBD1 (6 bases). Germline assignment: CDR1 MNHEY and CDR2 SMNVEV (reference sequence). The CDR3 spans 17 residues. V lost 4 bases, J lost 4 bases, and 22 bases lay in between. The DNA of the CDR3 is TGTGCCAGCAGTTCTCTTGGGGGGGCCCACGGGAGCACTGAAGCTTTCTTT. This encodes CASSSLGGAHGSTEAFF.

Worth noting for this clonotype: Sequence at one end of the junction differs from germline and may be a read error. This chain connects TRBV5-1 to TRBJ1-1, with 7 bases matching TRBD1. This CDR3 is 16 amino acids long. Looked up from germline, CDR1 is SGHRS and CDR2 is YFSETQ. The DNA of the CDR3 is TGCGCCGGCAGCTTGGACCCGACAGGGAGAAGGACTGAAGCTTTCTTT. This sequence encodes CAGSLDPTGRRTEAFF.

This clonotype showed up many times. The chain's CDR3 is CSVKGLDNEQFF. The CDR3 coding sequence is TGCAGCGTGAAGGGCTTAGACAATGAGCAGTTCTTC. The chain combines TRBV29-1 with TRBJ2-1; D is unclear. Germline CDR1 SQVTM, CDR2 ANQGSEA. The CDR3 is 12 residues long. With 6 bases removed from V and 5 bases from J, the gap between germline ends came to 11 bases.

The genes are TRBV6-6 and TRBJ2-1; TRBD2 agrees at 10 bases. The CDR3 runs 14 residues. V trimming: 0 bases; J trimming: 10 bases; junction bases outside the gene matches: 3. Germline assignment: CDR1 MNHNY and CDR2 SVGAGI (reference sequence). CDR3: CASSYSIAGGEQFF. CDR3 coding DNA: TGTGCCAGCAGTTACTCGATAGCGGGGGGCGAGCAGTTCTTC.

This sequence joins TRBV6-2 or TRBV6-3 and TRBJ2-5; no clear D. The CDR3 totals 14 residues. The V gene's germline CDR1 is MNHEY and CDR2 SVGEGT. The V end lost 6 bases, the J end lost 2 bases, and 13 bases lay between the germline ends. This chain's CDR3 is CASRFGAFQETQYF. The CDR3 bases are TGTGCCAGCAGGTTCGGAGCTTTTCAAGAGACCCAGTACTTC.